This T cell receptor (beta chain) was observed in a study of esophageal squamous cell carcinoma under preoperative chemotherapy. Study at large: TCR repertoires were profiled from both peripheral blood T cells and tumor-infiltrating lymphocytes.

Worth noting for this clonotype: Antigen unknown. A clone one base away is much larger, so this may be a read error.

Time point: before preoperative PTX-NDP chemotherapy. Preoperative chemotherapy with paclitaxel-nedaplatin was given to patients before surgery. Broader study findings: Paclitaxel-nedaplatin therapy caused immediate, substantial clonotype frequency changes. Peripheral T cells migrating into the tumor appeared to partly supply post-treatment tumor-infiltrating lymphocytes.

The CDR3 consists of 14 residues. The V end lost 3 bases, the J end lost 7 bases, and 16 bases lay between the germline ends. TCRdb reanalysed the PCR reads using MiXCR and keeps one entry per CDR3 protein. The sample yields about 16,000 distinct CDR3 sequences, approximately 48% seen once. Sampling was carried out from a patient given preoperative chemotherapy. The TCR sequence derives from a human donor with esophageal squamous cell carcinoma. The donor label of this sample is uncertain. This chain joins TRBV12-3 or TRBV12-4 and TRBJ2-7; a weak D match, TRBD2 (5 bases). The CDR3 here is CASSLSGLYNEQYF. DNA for the CDR3: TGTGCCAGCAGTTTGAGTGGACTCTACAATGAGCAGTACTTC.